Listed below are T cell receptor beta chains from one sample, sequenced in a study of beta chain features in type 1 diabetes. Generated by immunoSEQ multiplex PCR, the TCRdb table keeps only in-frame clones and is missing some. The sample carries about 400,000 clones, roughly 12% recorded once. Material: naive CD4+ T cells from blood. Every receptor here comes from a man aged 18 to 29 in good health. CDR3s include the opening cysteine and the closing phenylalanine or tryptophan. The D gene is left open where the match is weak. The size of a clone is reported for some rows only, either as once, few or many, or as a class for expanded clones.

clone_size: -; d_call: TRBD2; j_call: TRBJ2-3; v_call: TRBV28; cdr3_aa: CASSFDGGRSHTQYF; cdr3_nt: TGTGCCAGCAGTTTTGATGGCGGGAGGTCCCATACGCAGTATTTT
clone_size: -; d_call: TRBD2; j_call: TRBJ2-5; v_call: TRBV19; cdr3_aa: CASSILSGGPSGTQYF; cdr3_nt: TGTGCCAGTAGTATTCTCAGCGGGGGCCCAAGTGGGACCCAGTACTTC
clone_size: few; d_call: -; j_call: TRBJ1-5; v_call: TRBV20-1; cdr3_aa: CSASNNQPQHF; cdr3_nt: TGCAGTGCTAGTAACAATCAGCCCCAGCATTTT
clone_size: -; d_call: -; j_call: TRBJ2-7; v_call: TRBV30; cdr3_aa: CAWTRSYEQYF; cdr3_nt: TGTGCCTGGACGAGGTCCTACGAGCAGTACTTC
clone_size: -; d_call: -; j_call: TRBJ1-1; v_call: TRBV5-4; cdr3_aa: CASSFSNLATEAFF; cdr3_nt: TGTGCCAGCAGCTTTTCCAATTTGGCCACTGAAGCTTTCTTT
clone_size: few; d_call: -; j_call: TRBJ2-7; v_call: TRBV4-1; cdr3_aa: CASSQESWFNSPEQYF; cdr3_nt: TGCGCCAGCAGCCAAGAGTCTTGGTTCAACTCACCCGAGCAGTACTTC
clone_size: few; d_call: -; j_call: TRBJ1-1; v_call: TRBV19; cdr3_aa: CASGGTENTEAFF; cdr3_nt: TGTGCCAGTGGAGGGACCGAGAACACTGAAGCTTTCTTT
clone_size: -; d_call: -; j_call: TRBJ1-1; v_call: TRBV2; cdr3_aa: CASSGQVPEAFF; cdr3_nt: TGTGCAAGCTCCGGACAAGTCCCTGAAGCTTTCTTT
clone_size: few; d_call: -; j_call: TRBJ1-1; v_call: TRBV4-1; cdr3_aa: CASSQRDKYTEAFF; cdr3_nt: TGCGCCAGCAGCCAACGGGACAAATACACTGAAGCTTTCTTT
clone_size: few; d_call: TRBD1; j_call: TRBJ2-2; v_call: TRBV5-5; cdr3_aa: CASSQTGQGNVGELFF; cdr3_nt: TGTGCCAGCAGCCAAACGGGACAGGGGAACGTCGGGGAGCTGTTTTTT
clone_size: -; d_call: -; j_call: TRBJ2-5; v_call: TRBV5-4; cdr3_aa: CASSSTGTKETQYF; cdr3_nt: TGTGCCAGCAGCTCCACCGGGACAAAAGAGACCCAGTACTTC
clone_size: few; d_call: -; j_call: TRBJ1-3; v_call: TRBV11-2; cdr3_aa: CASSFRPQAGNTIYF; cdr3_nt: TGTGCCAGCAGCTTTCGTCCCCAGGCCGGAAACACCATATATTTT
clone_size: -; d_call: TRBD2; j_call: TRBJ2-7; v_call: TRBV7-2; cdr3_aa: CASAGGGGREQYF; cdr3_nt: TGTGCCAGCGCCGGGGGCGGGGGGCGCGAGCAGTACTTC
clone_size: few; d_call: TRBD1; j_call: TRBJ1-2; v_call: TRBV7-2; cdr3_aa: CASSLNAGGHYGYTF; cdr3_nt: TGTGCCAGCAGCTTAAACGCAGGGGGCCACTATGGCTACACCTTC
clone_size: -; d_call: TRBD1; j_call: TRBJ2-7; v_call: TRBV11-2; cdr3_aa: CASSRTGTANSYEQYF; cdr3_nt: TGTGCCAGCAGCCGGACCGGGACAGCAAACTCCTACGAGCAGTACTTC
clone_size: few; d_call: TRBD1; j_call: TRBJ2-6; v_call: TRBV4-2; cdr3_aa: CASSQEPDRSNSGANVLTF; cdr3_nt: TGTGCCAGCAGCCAAGAACCGGACAGGTCAAACTCTGGGGCCAACGTCCTGACTTTC
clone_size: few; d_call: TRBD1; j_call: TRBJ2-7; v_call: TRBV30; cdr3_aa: CAWHITGTGGYEQYF; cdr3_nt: TGTGCCTGGCATATTACCGGGACAGGGGGCTACGAGCAGTACTTC
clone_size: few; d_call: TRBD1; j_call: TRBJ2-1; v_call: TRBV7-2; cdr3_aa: CASSRGQGMNEQFF; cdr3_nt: TGTGCCAGCAGCCGGGGACAGGGGATGAATGAGCAGTTCTTC
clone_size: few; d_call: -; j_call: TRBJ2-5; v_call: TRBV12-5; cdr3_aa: CASGLDSQETQYF; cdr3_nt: TGTGCTAGTGGTTTGGACTCACAGGAGACCCAGTACTTC
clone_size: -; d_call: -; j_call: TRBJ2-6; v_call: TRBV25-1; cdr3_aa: CASSEMRGPGANVLTF; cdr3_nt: TGTGCCAGCAGTGAGATGAGAGGCCCTGGGGCCAACGTCCTGACTTTC
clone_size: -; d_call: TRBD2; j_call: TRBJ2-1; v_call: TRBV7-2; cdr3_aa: CASTLAGGHNEQFF; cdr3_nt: TGTGCCAGCACTCTCGCGGGAGGCCACAATGAGCAGTTCTTC
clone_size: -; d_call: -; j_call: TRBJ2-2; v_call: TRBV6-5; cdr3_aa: CASSYSMGRGGELFF; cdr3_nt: TGTGCCAGCAGTTACTCGATGGGTAGGGGCGGGGAGCTGTTTTTT
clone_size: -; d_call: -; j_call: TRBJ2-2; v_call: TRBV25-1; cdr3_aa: CASRRSGTGELFF; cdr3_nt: TGTGCCAGCAGACGTTCAGGGACCGGGGAGCTGTTTTTT
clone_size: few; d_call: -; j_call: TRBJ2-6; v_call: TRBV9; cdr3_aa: CASSLEQSGANVLTF; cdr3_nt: TGTGCCAGCAGCCTCGAGCAAAGCGGGGCCAACGTCCTGACTTTC
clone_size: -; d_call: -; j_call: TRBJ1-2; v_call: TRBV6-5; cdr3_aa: CASSYGFRGHGYTF; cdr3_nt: TGTGCCAGCAGTTACGGGTTCAGGGGCCATGGCTACACCTTC
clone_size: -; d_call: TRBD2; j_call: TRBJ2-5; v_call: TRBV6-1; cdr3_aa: CASSGGLAGASGVETQYF; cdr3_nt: TGTGCCAGCAGTGGGGGACTAGCGGGAGCCTCGGGAGTAGAGACCCAGTACTTC
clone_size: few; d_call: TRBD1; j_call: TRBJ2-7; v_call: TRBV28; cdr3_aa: CASSLPAGTGYEQYF; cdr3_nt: TGTGCCAGCAGTTTGCCAGCCGGGACAGGTTACGAGCAGTACTTC
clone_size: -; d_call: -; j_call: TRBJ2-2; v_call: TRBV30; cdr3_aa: CAWSVRGGSGELFF; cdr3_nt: TGTGCCTGGAGTGTCCGAGGGGGTTCGGGGGAGCTGTTTTTT
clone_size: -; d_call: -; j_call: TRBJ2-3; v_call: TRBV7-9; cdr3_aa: CASSPRTALDTQYF; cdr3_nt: TGTGCCAGCAGCCCTCGGACAGCCCTAGATACGCAGTATTTT
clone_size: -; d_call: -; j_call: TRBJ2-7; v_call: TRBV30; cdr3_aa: CAWRIKGRYEQYF; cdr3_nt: TGTGCCTGGAGAATCAAGGGGCGCTACGAGCAGTACTTC
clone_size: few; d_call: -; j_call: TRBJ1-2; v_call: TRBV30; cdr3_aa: CAWSVPQAGSYGYTF; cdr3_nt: TGTGCCTGGAGTGTACCTCAGGCTGGTTCCTATGGCTACACCTTC
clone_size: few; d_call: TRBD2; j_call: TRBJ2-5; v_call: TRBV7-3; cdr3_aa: CASSFAGEETQYF; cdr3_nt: TGTGCCAGCAGCTTCGCGGGGGAGGAGACCCAGTACTTC
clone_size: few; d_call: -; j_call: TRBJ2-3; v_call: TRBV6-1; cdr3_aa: CASRALTTTDTQYF; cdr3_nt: TGTGCCAGCAGGGCCCTGACTACCACAGATACGCAGTATTTT
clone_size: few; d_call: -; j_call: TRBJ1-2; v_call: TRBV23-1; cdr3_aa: CASIRGRGNGPYGYTF; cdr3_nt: TGCGCCAGCATACGGGGGCGGGGGAATGGACCTTATGGCTACACCTTC
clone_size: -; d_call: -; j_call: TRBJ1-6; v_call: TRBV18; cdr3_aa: CASSPQDIRSYNSPLHF; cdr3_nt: TGTGCCAGCTCACCACAGGACATCCGCTCCTATAATTCACCCCTCCACTTT
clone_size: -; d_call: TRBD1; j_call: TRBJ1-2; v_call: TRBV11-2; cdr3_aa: CASSVTGGAGYGYTF; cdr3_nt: TGTGCCAGCAGCGTTACAGGGGGCGCTGGCTATGGCTACACCTTC
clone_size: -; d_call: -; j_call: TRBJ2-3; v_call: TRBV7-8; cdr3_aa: CASSFRTRPGTDTQYF; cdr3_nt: TGTGCCAGCAGCTTTAGGACTCGGCCTGGAACAGATACGCAGTATTTT
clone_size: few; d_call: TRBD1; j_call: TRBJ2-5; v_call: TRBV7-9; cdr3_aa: CASSLDRTGQETQYF; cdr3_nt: TGTGCCAGCAGCTTAGATCGGACAGGGCAAGAGACCCAGTACTTC